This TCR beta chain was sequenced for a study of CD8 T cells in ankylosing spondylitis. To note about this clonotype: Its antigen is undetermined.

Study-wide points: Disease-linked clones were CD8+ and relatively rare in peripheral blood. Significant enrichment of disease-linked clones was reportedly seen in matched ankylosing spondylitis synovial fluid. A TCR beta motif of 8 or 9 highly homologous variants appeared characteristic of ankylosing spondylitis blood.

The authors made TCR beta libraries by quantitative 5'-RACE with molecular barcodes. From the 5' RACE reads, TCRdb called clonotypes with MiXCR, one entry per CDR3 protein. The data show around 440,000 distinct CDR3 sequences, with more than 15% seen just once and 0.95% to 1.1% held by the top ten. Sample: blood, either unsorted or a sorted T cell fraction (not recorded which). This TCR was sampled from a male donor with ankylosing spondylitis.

CDR3 protein: CASSLTPGANVLTF. CDR3 in DNA: TGCGCCAGCAGCTTGACACCTGGGGCCAACGTCCTGACTTTC. The chain employs TRBV5-1 and TRBJ2-6; D is ambiguous. Germline assignment: CDR1 SGHRS and CDR2 YFSETQ. CDR3 length equals 14 residues. V was shortened by 1 base and J by 2 bases, with 4 bases between the two germline ends.